The 23 T cell receptor beta chains given below trace back to one sample, sequenced in a study of blood T cell repertoires in COVID-19. Clones were sequenced by immunoSEQ multiplex PCR, and TCRdb holds only the in-frame ones, with some missing. The sample consists of about 200,000 clones, about 86% of them appearing once. Sequencing used peripheral blood. The receptors here all came from a woman aged 45-65 years with acute or convalescent COVID-19.

The table lists this clone with a few counts. This sequence joins TRBV19 and TRBJ2-7, with 10 nucleotides matching TRBD1. The ends lost 5 bases at V and 4 bases at J; junction bases unmatched: 8. CDR1 is LNHDA and CDR2 is SQIVND in the germline V gene (reference sequence). The CDR3 totals 15 residues. The CDR3 region is CASSPSGTGDYEQYF. The CDR3 coding sequence is TGTGCCAGTAGTCCCTCCGGGACAGGGGATTACGAGCAGTACTTC. Variable domain in full (rest from reference TRBV19 and TRBJ2-7): DGGITQSPKYLFRKEGQNVTLSCEQNLNHDAMYWYRQDPGQGLRLIYYSQIVNDFQKGDIAEGYSVSREKKESFPLTVTSAQKNPTAFYLCASSPSGTGDYEQYFGPGTRLTVT.

V usage is TRBV6-2 or TRBV6-3 and J usage is TRBJ2-1; TRBD2 might be the D (6 bases). Deletions cut 2 bases from V and 7 bases from J, with 21 bases between. The CDR3 sequence is 17 residues long. CDR1 is MNHEY, CDR2 SVGEGT, per germline. The CDR3 DNA is TGTGCCAGCAGTTACGTGGAGGGGCGTAGCCCGTGGAATGAGCAGTTCTTC. Its protein product is CASSYVEGRSPWNEQFF.

The rearrangement links TRBV10-3 to TRBJ1-4; D is perhaps TRBD1 (6 bases). V lost 4 bases and J lost 7, with 16 bases in between. Looked up from germline, CDR1 is ENHRY and CDR2 is SYGVKD. CDR3 size: 15 residues. CDR3 amino acids: CAISVQTGPVEKLFF. DNA for the CDR3: TGTGCCATCAGTGTTCAGACAGGTCCAGTTGAAAAACTGTTTTTT.

V usage is TRBV9 and J usage is TRBJ2-7; unclear D gene. The CDR3 is 14 residues long. The germline CDR1 and CDR2 sequences are SGDLS and YYNGEE. Trimming stripped 4 bases from V and 0 bases from J, with 11 bases between. Written as DNA, the CDR3 is TGTGCCAGCAGCCCCAGCGTTTTCTCCTACGAGCAGTACTTC. This translates into CASSPSVFSYEQYF.

CDR3 nucleotides: TGTGCCAGCAGCTTAGACCAGGGTAGAGAGGGCTACACCTTC. This translates into CASSLDQGREGYTF. The rearrangement uses TRBV7-9 and TRBJ1-2; a possible D gene is TRBD1 (5 bases). The germline V and J ends were trimmed by 1 base and 8 bases, with 14 bases remaining between them. CDR1 is SEHNR and CDR2 is FQNEAQ in the germline V gene (reference sequence). This CDR3 comprises 14 residues.

The chain links TRBV9 to TRBJ2-7; possibly TRBD2 for D (5 bases). V lost 0 bases, J lost 0 bases, and 7 bases lay in between. CDR3 length: 14 residues. The germline CDR1 and CDR2 sequences are SGDLS and YYNGEE. For the CDR3, the DNA is TGTGCCAGCAGCGTAGGAGGGCTCTCCTACGAGCAGTACTTC. It encodes CASSVGGLSYEQYF. The whole variable domain, remainder taken from reference TRBV9 and TRBJ2-7, is DSGVTQTPKHLITATGQRVTLRCSPRSGDLSVYWYQQSLDQGLQFLIQYYNGEERAKGNILERFSAQQFPDLHSELNLSSLELGDSALYFCASSVGGLSYEQYFGPGTRLTVT.

J is TRBJ2-1 and V is TRBV6-5; TRBD2 might be the D (6 bases). Trimming pared 6 bases from V and 2 bases from J, leaving 11 bases between. Germline CDR1 MNHEY, CDR2 SVGAGI. CDR3 length equals 14 residues. CDR3 in amino acids: CASSPGGTYNEQFF. The CDR3 DNA sequence: TGTGCCAGCAGCCCCGGAGGGACCTACAATGAGCAGTTCTTC.

The chain uses TRBV28 and TRBJ2-1; unclear D gene. Per the germline V gene, CDR1 is MDHEN and CDR2 is SYDVKM. Trimming pared 3 bases from V and 4 bases from J, leaving 4 bases between. The CDR3 totals 12 residues. Written as DNA, the CDR3 is TGTGCCAGCAGTTTGGCTTACAATGAGCAGTTCTTC. Protein: CASSLAYNEQFF.

The chain joins TRBV7-2 to TRBJ1-2, with D perhaps matching TRBD1 (5 bases). The CDR3 has 15 amino acids. CDR1 is SGHTA and CDR2 is FQGNSA in the germline V gene. Trimming cost V 4 bases and J 4 bases, with 16 bases left between them. The CDR3 DNA reads TGTGCCAGCAGCTCTGCCACGCTTAGGGGCTATGGCTACACCTTC. It yields the protein CASSSATLRGYGYTF.

The V gene is TRBV18, the J gene TRBJ2-7, with 8 nucleotides matching TRBD1. Per the germline V gene, CDR1 is KGHSH and CDR2 is LQKENI. The CDR3 contains 16 residues. Trimming cost V 0 bases and J 1 base; bases outside gene matches: 5. CDR3 in amino acids: CASSPPTGQGSYEQYF. The CDR3 DNA follows: TGTGCCAGCTCACCACCGACAGGACAGGGATCCTACGAGCAGTACTTC.

The CDR3 spells CASSLDRANQPQHF. The CDR3 DNA is TGTGCCAGCAGTCTCGACAGGGCCAATCAGCCCCAGCATTTT. V and J are TRBV6-6 and TRBJ1-5; TRBD1 matches 7 bases. The CDR3 is 14 residues long. V was clipped by 5 bases and J by 3 bases; unmatched bases: 4. CDR1 is MNHNY, CDR2 SVGAGI, per germline (reference sequence).

The chain joins TRBV7-9 to TRBJ2-1; 9 bases match TRBD2. The CDR3 is made up of 14 amino acids. Germline V lookup: CDR1 SEHNR, CDR2 FQNEAQ (reference sequence). Trimming at V came to 1 base and at J to 6 bases, leaving 1 base not matched to a gene. CDR3 sequence reads: CASSLVAGVNEQFF. The CDR3 DNA follows: TGTGCCAGCAGCTTAGTAGCGGGAGTCAATGAGCAGTTCTTC.

A single count supports this clone. Other nucleotide sequences from this sample produce the same CDR3. For the CDR3, the DNA is TGTGCCAGCAGCTTGGGGGGACAGGGAGGAACTGAAGCTTTCTTT. This encodes CASSLGGQGGTEAFF. The chain joins TRBV7-9 to TRBJ1-1, with 9 bases lining up with TRBD1. CDR3 size: 15 residues. Germline lookup yields CDR1 SEHNR and CDR2 FQNEAQ (reference sequence). Trimming removed 3 bases from V and 5 bases from J; junction bases left unmatched: 7. The full variable domain, completed using reference TRBV7-9 and TRBJ1-1, is DTGVSQNPRHKITKRGQNVTFRCDPISEHNRLYWYRQTLGQGPEFLTYFQNEAQLEKSRLLSDRFSAERPKGSFSTLEIQRTEQGDSAMYLCASSLGGQGGTEAFFGQGTRLTVV.

The J gene is TRBJ1-3, the V gene TRBV5-1, with D unresolved. The CDR3 runs to 14 residues. V gave up 0 bases and J gave up 7 bases, with 11 bases separating them. CDR1 and CDR2 (germline): SGHRS, YFSETQ. The CDR3 loop reads CASSLVAGSNTIYF. The CDR3 DNA sequence: TGCGCCAGCAGCTTGGTCGCGGGGTCGAACACCATATATTTT.

With regard to this clone: The junction shows a germline mismatch at one end, possibly a read error. CDR3 amino acids: CSGRENAEAFF. DNA for the CDR3: TGCAGCGGGAGAGAGAACGCTGAAGCTTTCTTT. This chain connects TRBV29-1 to TRBJ1-1; no definite D call. The CDR3 covers 11 residues. In germline, CDR1 is SQVTM, CDR2 ANQGSEA.

The rearrangement links TRBV5-1 to TRBJ2-2; 9 bases align to TRBD2. Germline assignment: CDR1 SGHRS and CDR2 YFSETQ. This CDR3 has 15 amino acids. V shed 6 bases and J 4 bases; nucleotides not matched to a gene: 7. The CDR3 region has the DNA TGCGCCAGCACATCCGGGACTAGCAGCACCGGGGAGCTGTTTTTT. Amino acids: CASTSGTSSTGELFF.

The chain carries TRBV6-2 or TRBV6-3 and TRBJ2-5, with 7 bases lining up with TRBD1. The junction had 8 bases not matched to a gene; V was cut back by 3 bases and J by 1 base. CDR1 is MNHEY and CDR2 is SVGEGT in the germline V gene. This CDR3 spans 16 amino acids. CDR3 DNA: TGTGCCAGCAGTTATGGGGGACAGTCCGGCCAAGAGACCCAGTACTTC. This gives the protein CASSYGGQSGQETQYF.

This clone came up once. V and J are TRBV10-3 and TRBJ2-5, with 7 bases lining up with TRBD2. The CDR3 extends over 14 amino acids. Germline assignment: CDR1 ENHRY and CDR2 SYGVKD. The junction had 2 bases not matched to a gene; V was cut back by 2 bases and J by 2 bases. CDR3 coding DNA: TGTGCCATCAGTGAGGGTAGCGGGCAAGAGACCCAGTACTTC. This encodes CAISEGSGQETQYF.

CDR3 DNA: TGTGCCAGCAGCTCAACAGCTAACTATGGCTACACCTTC. Its translation is CASSSTANYGYTF. V gene TRBV5-4 combines with J gene TRBJ1-2; D gene ambiguous. This CDR3 contains 13 residues. V shed 3 bases and J shed 0 bases, with 6 bases lying between them. Germline assignment: CDR1 SGHNT and CDR2 YYREEE (reference sequence).

The genes are TRBV27 and TRBJ1-4, with D unclear. This CDR3 spans 15 amino acids. In germline, CDR1 is MNHEY, CDR2 SMNVEV (reference sequence). Trimming took 6 bases from V and 0 from J, leaving 11 bases between them. The CDR3 nucleotides read TGTGCCAGCAGCGGGTTAGCAGCAACTAATGAAAAACTGTTTTTT. Translation gives CASSGLAATNEKLFF.

The chain uses TRBV5-4 and TRBJ1-2, with D possibly matching TRBD1 (5 bases). V lost 1 base, J lost 4 bases, and 11 bases lay in between. The CDR3 is made up of 14 amino acids. The V gene's germline CDR1 is SGHNT and CDR2 YYREEE (reference sequence). CDR3 protein: CASSLQGVTYGYTF. The CDR3, as DNA: TGTGCCAGCAGCTTGCAAGGGGTTACCTATGGCTACACCTTC.

The chain couples TRBV6-5 to TRBJ2-5, with TRBD1 identical over 9 bases. J gave up 4 bases and V 4 bases, and 7 bases lay outside the gene matches. There are 15 residues in the CDR3. Germline V CDR1 and CDR2: MNHEY, SVGAGI. The DNA of the CDR3 is TGTGCCAGCAGTTTCCCGGGACAGGGAACAGAGACCCAGTACTTC. Its protein is CASSFPGQGTETQYF.

This clone was counted a single time. The CDR3 here is CASRGQGGPDTQYF. The DNA for the CDR3 is TGTGCCAGCAGGGGACAGGGTGGTCCAGATACGCAGTATTTT. The genes are TRBV6-5 and TRBJ2-3, with 9 bases that match TRBD1. From germline, CDR1 is MNHEY and CDR2 SVGAGI. The CDR3 spans 14 residues. Losses at the gene ends were 6 bases for V and 4 bases for J; bases not matched to a gene: 5.